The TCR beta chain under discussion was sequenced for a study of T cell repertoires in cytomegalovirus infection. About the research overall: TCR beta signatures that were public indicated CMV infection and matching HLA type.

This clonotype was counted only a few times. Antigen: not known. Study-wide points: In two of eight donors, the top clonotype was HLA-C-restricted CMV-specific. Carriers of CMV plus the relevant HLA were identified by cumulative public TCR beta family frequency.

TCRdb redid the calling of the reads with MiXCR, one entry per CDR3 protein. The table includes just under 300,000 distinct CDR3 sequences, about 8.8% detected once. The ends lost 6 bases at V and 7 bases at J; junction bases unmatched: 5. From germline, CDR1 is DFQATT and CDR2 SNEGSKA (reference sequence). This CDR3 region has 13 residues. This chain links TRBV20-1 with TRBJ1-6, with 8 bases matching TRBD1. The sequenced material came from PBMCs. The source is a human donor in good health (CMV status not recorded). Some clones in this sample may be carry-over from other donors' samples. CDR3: CSAQGAQNSPLHF. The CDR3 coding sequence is TGCAGTGCGCAGGGGGCGCAGAATTCACCCCTCCACTTT.